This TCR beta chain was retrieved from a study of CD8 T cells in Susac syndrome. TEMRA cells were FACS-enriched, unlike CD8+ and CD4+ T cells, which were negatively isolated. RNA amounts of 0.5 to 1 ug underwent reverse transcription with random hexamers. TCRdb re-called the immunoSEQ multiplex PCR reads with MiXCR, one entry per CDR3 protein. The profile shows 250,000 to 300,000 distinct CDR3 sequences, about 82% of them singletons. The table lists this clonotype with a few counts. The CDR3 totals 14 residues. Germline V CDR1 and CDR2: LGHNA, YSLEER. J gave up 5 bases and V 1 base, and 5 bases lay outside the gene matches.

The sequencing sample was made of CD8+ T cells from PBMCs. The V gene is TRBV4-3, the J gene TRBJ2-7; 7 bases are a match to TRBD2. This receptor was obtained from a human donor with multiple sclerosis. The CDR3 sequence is CASSQVTSRDEQYF. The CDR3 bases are TGCGCCAGCAGCCAAGTGACTAGCAGGGACGAGCAGTACTTC.